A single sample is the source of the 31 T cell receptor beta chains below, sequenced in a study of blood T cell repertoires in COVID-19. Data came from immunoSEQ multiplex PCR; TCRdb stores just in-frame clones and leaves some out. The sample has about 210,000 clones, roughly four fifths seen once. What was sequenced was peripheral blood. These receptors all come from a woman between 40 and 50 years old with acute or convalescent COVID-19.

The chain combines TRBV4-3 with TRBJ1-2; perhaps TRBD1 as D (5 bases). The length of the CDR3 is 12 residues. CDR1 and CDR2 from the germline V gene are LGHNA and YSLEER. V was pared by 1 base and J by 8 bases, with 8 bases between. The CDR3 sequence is CASSQVDRGYTF. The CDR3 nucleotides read TGCGCCAGCAGCCAAGTAGACAGAGGCTACACCTTC.

The CDR3 nucleotides read TGTGCCAGCAGCCCAACTAGCGGGAGTTCGTACGAGCAGTACTTC. Its protein product is CASSPTSGSSYEQYF. V is TRBV7-8 and J is TRBJ2-7, with TRBD2 matching over 11 bases. The length of the CDR3 is 15 residues. From germline, CDR1 is SGHVS and CDR2 FQNEAQ. The V and J ends lost 5 bases and 4 bases, in that order; junction bases with no gene match: 7.

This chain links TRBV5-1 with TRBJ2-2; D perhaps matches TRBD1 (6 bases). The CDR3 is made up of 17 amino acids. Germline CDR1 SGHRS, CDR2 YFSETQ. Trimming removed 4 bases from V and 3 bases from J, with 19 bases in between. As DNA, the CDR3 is TGCGCCAGCAGCAGCCGCCCCCTGCAGGGGTACACCGGGGAGCTGTTTTTT. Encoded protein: CASSSRPLQGYTGELFF.

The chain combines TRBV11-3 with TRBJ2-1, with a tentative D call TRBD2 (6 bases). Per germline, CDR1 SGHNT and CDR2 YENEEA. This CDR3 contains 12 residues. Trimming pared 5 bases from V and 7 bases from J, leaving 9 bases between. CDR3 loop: CASSGRGNEQFF. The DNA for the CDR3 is TGTGCCAGCAGCGGTCGGGGGAATGAGCAGTTCTTC.

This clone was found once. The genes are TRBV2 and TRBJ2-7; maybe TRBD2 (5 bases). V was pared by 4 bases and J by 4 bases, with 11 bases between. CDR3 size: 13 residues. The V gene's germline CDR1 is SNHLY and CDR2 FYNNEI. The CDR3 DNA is TGTGCCAGCAGTGCCCGGGGAACTTACGAGCAGTACTTC. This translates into CASSARGTYEQYF.

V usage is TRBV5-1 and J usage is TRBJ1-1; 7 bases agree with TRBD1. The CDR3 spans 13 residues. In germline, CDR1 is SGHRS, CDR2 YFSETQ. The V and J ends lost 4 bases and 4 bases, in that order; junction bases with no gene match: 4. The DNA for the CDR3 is TGCGCCAGCAGCGCGGCAGGGGGCACTGAAGCTTTCTTT. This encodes CASSAAGGTEAFF.

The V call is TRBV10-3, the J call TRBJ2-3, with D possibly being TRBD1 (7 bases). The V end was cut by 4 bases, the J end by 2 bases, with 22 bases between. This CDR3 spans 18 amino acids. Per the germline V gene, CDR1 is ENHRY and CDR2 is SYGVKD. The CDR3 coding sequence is TGTGCCATCAGTGGACCTAACATGGCGGGACAGACCACAGATACGCAGTATTTT. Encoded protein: CAISGPNMAGQTTDTQYF.

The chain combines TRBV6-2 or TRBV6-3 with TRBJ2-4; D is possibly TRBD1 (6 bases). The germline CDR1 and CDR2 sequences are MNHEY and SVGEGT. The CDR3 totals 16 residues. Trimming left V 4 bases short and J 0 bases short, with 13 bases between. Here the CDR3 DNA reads TGTGCCAGCAGTTCCGGGACACTTCTAGCCAAAAACATTCAGTACTTC. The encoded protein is CASSSGTLLAKNIQYF.

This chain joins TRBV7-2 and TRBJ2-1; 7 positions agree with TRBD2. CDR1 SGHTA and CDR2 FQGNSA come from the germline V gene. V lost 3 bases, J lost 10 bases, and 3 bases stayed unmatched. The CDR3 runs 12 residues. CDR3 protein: CASSFLLAEQFF. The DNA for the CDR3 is TGTGCCAGCAGCTTTCTACTAGCGGAGCAGTTCTTC.

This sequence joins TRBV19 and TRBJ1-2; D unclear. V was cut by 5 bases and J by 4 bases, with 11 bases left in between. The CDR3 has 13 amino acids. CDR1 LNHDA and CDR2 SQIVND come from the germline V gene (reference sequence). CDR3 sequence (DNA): TGTGCCAGTAGTGAGAGGGAAACCTATGGCTACACCTTC. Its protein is CASSERETYGYTF. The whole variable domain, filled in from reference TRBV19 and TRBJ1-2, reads DGGITQSPKYLFRKEGQNVTLSCEQNLNHDAMYWYRQDPGQGLRLIYYSQIVNDFQKGDIAEGYSVSREKKESFPLTVTSAQKNPTAFYLCASSERETYGYTFGSGTRLTVV.

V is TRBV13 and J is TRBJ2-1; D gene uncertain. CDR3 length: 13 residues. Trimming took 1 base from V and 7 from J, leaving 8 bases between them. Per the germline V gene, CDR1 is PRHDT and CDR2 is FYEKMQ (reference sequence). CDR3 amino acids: CASSLVSSNEQFF. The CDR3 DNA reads TGTGCCAGCAGCTTAGTAAGCTCTAATGAGCAGTTCTTC.

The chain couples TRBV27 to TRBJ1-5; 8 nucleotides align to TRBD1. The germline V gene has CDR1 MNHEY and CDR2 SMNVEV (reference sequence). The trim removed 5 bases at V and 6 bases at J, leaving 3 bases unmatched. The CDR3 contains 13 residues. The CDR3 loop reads CASSPQGAQPQHF. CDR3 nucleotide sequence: TGTGCCAGCAGTCCTCAGGGGGCTCAGCCCCAGCATTTT.

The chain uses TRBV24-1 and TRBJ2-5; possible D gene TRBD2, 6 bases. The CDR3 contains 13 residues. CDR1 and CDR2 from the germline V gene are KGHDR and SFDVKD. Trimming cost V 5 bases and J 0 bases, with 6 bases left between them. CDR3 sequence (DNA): TGTGCCACCAGTGGGACTAACCAAGAGACCCAGTACTTC. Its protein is CATSGTNQETQYF.

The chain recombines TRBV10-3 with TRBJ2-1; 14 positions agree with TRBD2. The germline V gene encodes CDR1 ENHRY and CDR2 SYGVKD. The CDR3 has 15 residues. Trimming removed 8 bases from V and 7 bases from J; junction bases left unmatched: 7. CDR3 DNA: TGTGCCATCGGAACCTGGACTAGCGGGAGGAATGAGCAGTTCTTC. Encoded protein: CAIGTWTSGRNEQFF.

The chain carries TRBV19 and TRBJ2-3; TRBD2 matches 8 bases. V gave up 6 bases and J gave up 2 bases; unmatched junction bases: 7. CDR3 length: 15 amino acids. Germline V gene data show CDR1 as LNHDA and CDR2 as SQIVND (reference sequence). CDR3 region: CASSSTSGITDTQYF. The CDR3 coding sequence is TGTGCCAGTAGCTCTACTAGCGGTATCACAGATACGCAGTATTTT.

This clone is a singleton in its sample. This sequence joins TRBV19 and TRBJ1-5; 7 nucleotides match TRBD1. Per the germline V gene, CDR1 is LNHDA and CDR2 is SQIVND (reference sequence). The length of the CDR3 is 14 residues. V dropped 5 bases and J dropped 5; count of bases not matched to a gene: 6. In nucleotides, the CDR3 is TGTGCCAGTAGTCTCGGGACAGTCTATCAGCCCCAGCATTTT. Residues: CASSLGTVYQPQHF.

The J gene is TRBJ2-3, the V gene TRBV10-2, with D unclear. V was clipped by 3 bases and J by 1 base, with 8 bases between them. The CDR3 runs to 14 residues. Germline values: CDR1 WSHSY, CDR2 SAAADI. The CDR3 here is CASSDTYRTDTQYF. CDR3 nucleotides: TGCGCCAGCAGTGATACTTACCGCACAGATACGCAGTATTTT.

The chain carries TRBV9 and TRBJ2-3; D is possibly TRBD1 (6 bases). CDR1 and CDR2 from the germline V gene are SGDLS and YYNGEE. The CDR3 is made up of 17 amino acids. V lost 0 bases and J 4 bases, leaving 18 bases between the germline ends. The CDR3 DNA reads TGTGCCAGCAGCGTAGTGCGAGCCGGCAGGGGTGCAGATACGCAGTATTTT. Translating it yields CASSVVRAGRGADTQYF.

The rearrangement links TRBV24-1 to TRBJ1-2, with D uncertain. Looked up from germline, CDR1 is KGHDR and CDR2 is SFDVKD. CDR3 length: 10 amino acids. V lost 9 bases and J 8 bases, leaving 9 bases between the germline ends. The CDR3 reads CATLFSGYTF. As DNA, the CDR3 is TGTGCCACCCTCTTTTCGGGCTACACCTTC.

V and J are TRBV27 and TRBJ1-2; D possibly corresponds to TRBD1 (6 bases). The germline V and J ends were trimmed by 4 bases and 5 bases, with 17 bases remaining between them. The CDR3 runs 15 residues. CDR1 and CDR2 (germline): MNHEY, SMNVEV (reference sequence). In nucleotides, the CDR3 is TGTGCCAGCAGTTCTGGGCAGGGGCGAAGGTATGGCTACACCTTC. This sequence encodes CASSSGQGRRYGYTF.

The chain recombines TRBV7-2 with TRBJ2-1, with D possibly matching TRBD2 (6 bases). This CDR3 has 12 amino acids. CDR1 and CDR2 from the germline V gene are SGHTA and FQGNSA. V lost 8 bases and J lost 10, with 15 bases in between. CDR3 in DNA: TGTGCCAGCTCTAGCGCGGGGCCCGAGCAGTTCTTC. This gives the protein CASSSAGPEQFF.

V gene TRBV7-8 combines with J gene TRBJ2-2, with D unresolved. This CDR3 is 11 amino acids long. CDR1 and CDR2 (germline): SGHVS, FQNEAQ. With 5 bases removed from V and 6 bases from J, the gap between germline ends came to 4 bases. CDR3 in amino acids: CASSPAGELFF. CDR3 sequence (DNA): TGTGCCAGCAGCCCTGCCGGGGAGCTGTTTTTT.

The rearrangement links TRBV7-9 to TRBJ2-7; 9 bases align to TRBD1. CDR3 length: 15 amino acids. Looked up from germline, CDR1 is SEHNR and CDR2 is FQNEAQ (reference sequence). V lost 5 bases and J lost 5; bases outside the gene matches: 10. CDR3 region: CASSEIQGAVHEQYF. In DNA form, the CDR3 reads TGTGCCAGCAGCGAAATACAGGGGGCGGTCCACGAGCAGTACTTC.

The DNA for the CDR3 is TGTGCCAGCAGTGACTCGCCGGACAGCTCTGGGGCCAACGTCCTGACTTTC. Translation: CASSDSPDSSGANVLTF. The gene calls are TRBV6-4 and TRBJ2-6; weak D call: TRBD1 (6 bases). CDR1 is MRHNA, CDR2 SNTAGT, per germline. V was cut by 0 bases and J by 0 bases, with 9 bases left in between. This CDR3 is built from 17 residues.

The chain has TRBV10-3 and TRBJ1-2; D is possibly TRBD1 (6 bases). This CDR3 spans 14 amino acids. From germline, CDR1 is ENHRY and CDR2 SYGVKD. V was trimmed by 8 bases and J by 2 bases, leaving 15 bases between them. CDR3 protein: CAISARGENYGYTF. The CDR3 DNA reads TGTGCCATCTCAGCCAGGGGCGAAAACTATGGCTACACCTTC.

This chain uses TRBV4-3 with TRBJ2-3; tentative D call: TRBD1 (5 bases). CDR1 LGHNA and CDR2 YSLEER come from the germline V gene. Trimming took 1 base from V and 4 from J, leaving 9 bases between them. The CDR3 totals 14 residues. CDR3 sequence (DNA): TGCGCCAGCAGCCAAGTAACAGGCCCAGATACGCAGTATTTT. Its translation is CASSQVTGPDTQYF.

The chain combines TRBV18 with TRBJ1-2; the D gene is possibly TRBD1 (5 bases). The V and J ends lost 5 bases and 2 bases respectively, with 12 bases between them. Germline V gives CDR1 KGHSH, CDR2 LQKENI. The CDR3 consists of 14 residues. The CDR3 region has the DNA TGTGCCAGCTCAGCGGGACCGCCCAACTATGGCTACACCTTC. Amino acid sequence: CASSAGPPNYGYTF.

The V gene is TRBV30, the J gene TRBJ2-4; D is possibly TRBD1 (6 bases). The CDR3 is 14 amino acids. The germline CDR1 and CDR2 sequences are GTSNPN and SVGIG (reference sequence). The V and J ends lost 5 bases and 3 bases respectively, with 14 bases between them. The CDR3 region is CAWRTGSGKNIQYF. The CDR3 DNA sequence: TGTGCCTGGCGTACAGGGTCGGGCAAAAACATTCAGTACTTC.

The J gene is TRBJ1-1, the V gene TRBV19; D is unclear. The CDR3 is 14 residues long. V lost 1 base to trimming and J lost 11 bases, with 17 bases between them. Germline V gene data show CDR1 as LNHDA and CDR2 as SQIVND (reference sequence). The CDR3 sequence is CASSIAGVSGTAFF. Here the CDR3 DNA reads TGTGCCAGTAGTATAGCGGGAGTGTCAGGAACGGCTTTCTTT.

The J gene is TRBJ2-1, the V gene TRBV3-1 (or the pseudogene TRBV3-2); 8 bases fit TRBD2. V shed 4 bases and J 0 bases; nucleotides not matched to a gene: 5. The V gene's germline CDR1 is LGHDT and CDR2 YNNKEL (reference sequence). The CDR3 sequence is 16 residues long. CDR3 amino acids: CASSPGLVSSYNEQFF. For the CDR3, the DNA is TGTGCCAGCAGCCCGGGACTAGTTAGCTCCTACAATGAGCAGTTCTTC.

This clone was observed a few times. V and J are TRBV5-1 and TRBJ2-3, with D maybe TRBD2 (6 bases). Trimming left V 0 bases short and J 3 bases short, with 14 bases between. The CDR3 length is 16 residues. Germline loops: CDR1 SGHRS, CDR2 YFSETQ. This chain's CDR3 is CASSLVGGAATDTQYF. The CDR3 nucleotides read TGCGCCAGCAGCTTGGTAGGCGGGGCCGCAACAGATACGCAGTATTTT.